A single sample is the source of the 7 T cell receptor beta chains below, sequenced in a study of T cells in Graves' hyperthyroidism and ophthalmopathy. The investigators amplified TCR beta CDR3 regions from RNA transcripts. Initially, a first-round RT-PCR of the TCR CDR3 employed the HTBI primer set. One entry per CDR3 protein, called by TCRdb with MiXCR from the multiplex PCR reads. In the table there are 750,000 to 900,000 distinct CDR3 sequences, 35% to 45% of which are singletons. Sequencing used blood. The origin of the receptors is a man aged 18 to 35 with Graves' hyperthyroidism.

The chain couples TRBV7-8 to TRBJ2-5, with 8 bases that match TRBD2. This CDR3 region has 15 residues. The ends lost 5 bases at V and 5 bases at J; junction bases unmatched: 10. Germline CDR1 is SGHVS and CDR2 is FQNEAQ. CDR3 region: CASSPPRGVGETQYF. In DNA, the CDR3 is TGTGCCAGCAGCCCGCCGCGGGGGGTAGGGGAGACCCAGTACTTC.

This clonotype occurred a few times. The chain joins TRBV7-2 to TRBJ2-7; no firm D call. The V end lost 5 bases, the J end lost 3 bases, and 17 bases lay between the germline ends. The CDR3 is made up of 15 amino acids. Germline CDR1 is SGHTA and CDR2 is FQGNSA. CDR3 residues: CASSPHTEQLYEQYF. The CDR3 DNA reads TGTGCCAGCAGCCCGCACACGGAGCAACTCTACGAGCAGTACTTC.

The chain is built from TRBV19 and TRBJ1-2; 8 nucleotides align to TRBD1. Germline V gene data show CDR1 as LNHDA and CDR2 as SQIVND (reference sequence). The J segment lost 6 bases and the V segment lost 10 bases, leaving 4 bases of the junction unmatched. CDR3 length equals 11 residues. CDR3 nucleotides: TGTGCCACCAGGACAGGGAATGGCTACACCTTC. Translated, it gives CATRTGNGYTF.

This clonotype occurred a few times. The chain joins TRBV9 to TRBJ2-2; D is tentatively TRBD1 or TRBD2 (6 bases each). The germline CDR1 and CDR2 sequences are SGDLS and YYNGEE. The CDR3 runs 16 residues. Trimming took 0 bases from V and 1 from J, leaving 10 bases between them. The CDR3 nucleotides read TGTGCCAGCAGCGTAGGAGGAGGGGGGAACACCGGGGAGCTGTTTTTT. It is translated as CASSVGGGGNTGELFF.

The CDR3 here is CASSSLQRQGNTGELFF. The CDR3 coding sequence is TGTGCCAGCAGTTCACTACAGCGACAGGGGAACACCGGGGAGCTGTTTTTT. The chain joins TRBV6-2 or TRBV6-3 to TRBJ2-2; 7 positions agree with TRBD1. The CDR3 loop spans 17 amino acids. Germline V CDR1 and CDR2: MNHEY, SVGEGT. V lost 4 bases, J lost 1 base, and 9 bases stayed unmatched.

This clonotype was observed a handful of times. The V gene is TRBV9, the J gene TRBJ2-5, with 7 nucleotides matching TRBD1. The ends lost 0 bases at V and 2 bases at J; junction bases unmatched: 4. Germline lookup yields CDR1 SGDLS and CDR2 YYNGEE. This CDR3 contains 15 residues. CDR3 sequence reads: CASSVASGQQETQYF. In nucleotides, the CDR3 is TGTGCCAGCAGCGTAGCTTCGGGACAGCAAGAGACCCAGTACTTC.

This clonotype was detected only a few times. This chain uses TRBV12-3 or TRBV12-4 with TRBJ1-2, with a tentative D call TRBD1 (5 bases). The CDR3 length is 15 residues. Trimming took off 3 bases at V and 4 bases at J, with 15 bases between the two ends. Here the CDR3 reads CASSLGVQQAYGYTF. DNA for the CDR3: TGTGCCAGCAGTTTGGGGGTTCAACAGGCCTATGGCTACACCTTC.